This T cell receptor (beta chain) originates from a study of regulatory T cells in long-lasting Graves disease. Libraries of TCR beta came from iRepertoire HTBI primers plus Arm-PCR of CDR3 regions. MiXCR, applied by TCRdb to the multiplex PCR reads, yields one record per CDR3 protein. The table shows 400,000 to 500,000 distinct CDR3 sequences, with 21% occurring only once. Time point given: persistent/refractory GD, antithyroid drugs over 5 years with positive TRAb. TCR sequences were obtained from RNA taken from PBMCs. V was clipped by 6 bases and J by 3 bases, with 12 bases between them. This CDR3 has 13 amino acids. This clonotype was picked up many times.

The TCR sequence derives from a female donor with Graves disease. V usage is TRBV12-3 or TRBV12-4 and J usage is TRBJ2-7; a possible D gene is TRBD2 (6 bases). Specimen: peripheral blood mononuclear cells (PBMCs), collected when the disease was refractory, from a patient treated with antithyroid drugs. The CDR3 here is CASSLGTYYEQYF. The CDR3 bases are TGTGCCAGCAGCCTCGGGACTTACTACGAGCAGTACTTC.